These 10 T cell receptor beta chains were sequenced from one sample in a study of T-cell reconstitution after alpha-beta-depleted transplantation in children. Unique molecular identifiers were incorporated during preparation of the TCRbeta library. Each CDR3 protein is one row after TCRdb ran MiXCR on the PCR reads. The sample has some 350,000 distinct CDR3 sequences; around 10% are singletons. Sequenced material: PBMCs from the stem cell graft donor, taken from the stem cell graft. Receptor source: a human donor who donated a stem cell graft to a child with acute lymphoblastic leukemia.

The chain uses TRBV6-1 and TRBJ2-3, with 8 bases matching TRBD1. The germline V gene encodes CDR1 MNHNS and CDR2 SASEGT. V gave up 11 bases and J gave up 2 bases; unmatched junction bases: 12. This CDR3 is 15 amino acids long. The DNA of the CDR3 is TGTGCCGCCCGCCGGGACAGGATTTACACAGATACGCAGTATTTT. Amino acid sequence: CAARRDRIYTDTQYF.

This clonotype was found many times. V is TRBV10-3 and J is TRBJ2-1; D unresolved. CDR1 ENHRY and CDR2 SYGVKD come from the germline V gene. The CDR3 length is 11 residues. The V end lost 11 bases, the J end lost 8 bases, and 13 bases lay between the germline ends. CDR3 region: CAVANGDEQFF. CDR3 sequence (DNA): TGTGCCGTCGCGAATGGGGATGAGCAGTTCTTC.

In its sample, this clonotype was seen a few times. This chain links TRBV28 with TRBJ2-7; D is undetermined. This CDR3 is built from 14 residues. V gave up 3 bases and J gave up 2 bases, with 11 bases separating them. Germline values: CDR1 MDHEN, CDR2 SYDVKM. The CDR3 DNA sequence: TGTGCCAGCAGTTTCAACAGCCCTCCCTACGAGCAGTACTTC. Translating gives CASSFNSPPYEQYF.

On this clonotype itself: A much larger clone lies a single base off, so this may be a read error. This rearrangement joins TRBV20-1 to TRBJ2-7, with no clear D. This CDR3 spans 14 amino acids. CDR1 DFQATT and CDR2 SNEGSKA come from the germline V gene (reference sequence). Deletions cut 3 bases from V and 8 bases from J, with 20 bases between. The CDR3 here is CSASRAANPNQQYF. CDR3 nucleotide sequence: TGCAGTGCTAGCCGCGCGGCCAATCCTAACCAGCAGTACTTC.

The chain is built from TRBV7-2 and TRBJ2-7; tentative D call: TRBD2 (5 bases). Germline V gives CDR1 SGHTA, CDR2 FQGNSA. V lost 5 bases and J lost 2, with 13 bases in between. This CDR3 is built from 14 residues. CDR3 DNA: TGTGCCAGCAGCCACGGGGTCCAGACCTACGAGCAGTACTTC. As protein: CASSHGVQTYEQYF.

This clonotype was observed many times. V is TRBV20-1 and J is TRBJ1-1; no definite D call. In germline, CDR1 is DFQATT, CDR2 SNEGSKA (reference sequence). CDR3 length: 13 residues. V dropped 0 bases and J dropped 2 bases, with 7 bases sitting between them. This chain's CDR3 is CSARDPGNTEAFF. CDR3 DNA: TGCAGTGCTAGAGATCCAGGAAACACTGAAGCTTTCTTT.

The sample holds a few counts of this clonotype. V is TRBV7-3 and J is TRBJ2-3; tentatively, D is TRBD2 (6 bases). Trimming left V 4 bases short and J 5 bases short, with 19 bases between. CDR1 SGHTA and CDR2 FQGTGA come from the germline V gene. The CDR3 runs to 16 residues. The CDR3 loop reads CASSSGRTPAGDTQYF. The CDR3 region has the DNA TGTGCCAGCAGCTCGGGGAGGACCCCGGCGGGAGATACGCAGTATTTT.

At least ten counts were recorded for this clonotype. V gene TRBV29-1 combines with J gene TRBJ2-7; D is perhaps TRBD1 (6 bases). This CDR3 has 12 amino acids. Germline loops: CDR1 SQVTM, CDR2 ANQGSEA. The V gene lost 1 base and the J gene lost 6 bases, with 10 bases spanning the gap. The CDR3 protein is CSVEGPGVEQYF. The CDR3 coding sequence is TGCAGCGTTGAAGGTCCAGGGGTCGAGCAGTACTTC.

This clonotype was seen only a few times. V and J are TRBV20-1 and TRBJ1-1; possible D gene TRBD1, 6 bases. V was clipped by 6 bases and J by 4 bases, with 18 bases between them. CDR1 is DFQATT and CDR2 is SNEGSKA in the germline V gene (reference sequence). CDR3 length: 14 residues. The CDR3 protein is CSAKVLGGATEAFF. The CDR3 region has the DNA TGCAGTGCGAAGGTTCTGGGGGGGGCCACTGAAGCTTTCTTT.

This clonotype has at least ten counts. This chain joins TRBV4-2 and TRBJ2-2, with TRBD1 matching over 7 bases. Germline V CDR1 and CDR2: LGHNA, YNFKEQ. V gave up 6 bases and J gave up 5 bases; unmatched junction bases: 9. This CDR3 contains 15 residues. The CDR3 bases are TGTGCCAGCAGTGATGACAGGGCACCTACCGGGGAGCTGTTTTTT. Residues: CASSDDRAPTGELFF.